The present T cell receptor beta chain was sequenced within a study of T-cell memory formation after mild COVID-19. Across the whole study: Largely donor-specific sequence clusters came from a couple of donors. The study, taken as a whole, reports: Largely, contracting CD4+ clones fell within CM and EM, and contracting CD8+ clones within EMRA. Balance between CD4 and CD8 was seen in clones contracting day 15 to 85, and a CD4+ lean was seen in later expanders. Memory sampled before infection contained some responding clones, suggesting cross-reactive memory joined.

The CDR3 runs to 15 residues. The V segment lost 3 bases and the J segment 2 bases; nucleotides outside the gene matches: 4. Per the germline V gene, CDR1 is SGHRS and CDR2 is YFSETQ. TCRdb ran MiXCR on the 5' RACE reads and lists one entry per CDR3 protein. This table has some 490,000 distinct CDR3 sequences, 15% to 20% appearing once. This clonotype appeared a few times. Antigen specificity is unknown. The sequence was obtained from an adult woman who had mild COVID-19 (a few samples of this study predate the infection). Cell type and time point are not known. The sequencing sample was made of PBMCs or a T cell subset sorted from them (not recorded which). This sequence joins TRBV5-1 and TRBJ2-7, with 11 bases identical to TRBD1. The CDR3 region is CASSWGDRGAYEQYF. CDR3 in DNA: TGCGCCAGCAGCTGGGGGGACAGGGGGGCCTACGAGCAGTACTTC.